The 31 T cell receptor beta chains presented below share a single source sample, sequenced in a study of graft-versus-host responses after intestinal transplantation. The antigens of these receptors remain unknown. Profiled with immunoSEQ multiplex PCR; TCRdb holds only in-frame clones, not every one. This sample has about 51,000 clones, with about 90% found just once. This specimen was unstimulated CD4+ T cells sorted from spleen or lymph node cells, taken before transplant. These receptors originate from a human donor who was the organ donor for an intestinal transplant.

The chain recombines TRBV5-5 with TRBJ2-7; 9 bases fit TRBD2. The CDR3 is 17 amino acids. The germline V gene encodes CDR1 SGHKS and CDR2 YYEKEE (reference sequence). The ends lost 0 bases at V and 7 bases at J; junction bases unmatched: 14. Written as DNA, the CDR3 is TGTGCCAGCAGCTTGGCATATACGAGACTAGCGGATTGGGAGCAGTACTTC. It translates to CASSLAYTRLADWEQYF.

This chain joins TRBV4-1 and TRBJ2-1; 9 positions agree with TRBD1. After removal of 2 bases from V and 7 bases from J, the junction contained 9 bases not matched to a gene. The CDR3 extends over 16 amino acids. Germline loops: CDR1 MGHRA, CDR2 YSYEKL. The CDR3 DNA reads as TGCGCCAGCAGCCAAAACTTCGGGACAGGGTTAAATGAGCAGTTCTTC. This gives the protein CASSQNFGTGLNEQFF.

V is TRBV7-3 and J is TRBJ2-1, with 10 bases matching TRBD2. The CDR3 is made up of 15 amino acids. With 5 bases clipped from V and 7 bases from J, the junction kept 8 bases outside the gene matches. Germline CDR1 is SGHTA and CDR2 is FQGTGA. The CDR3 DNA follows: TGTGCCAGCAGCATTACTAGCGGGACGGTTAATGAGCAGTTCTTC. It codes for CASSITSGTVNEQFF.

The chain uses TRBV7-2 and TRBJ2-4; D not certain. Germline V lookup: CDR1 SGHTA, CDR2 FQGNSA. The CDR3 spans 15 residues. Trimming removed 5 bases at V and 6 bases at J, with 17 bases between. This CDR3 reads CASSPTVRVGNIQYF. The CDR3 DNA reads as TGTGCCAGCAGCCCTACCGTCCGGGTAGGAAACATTCAGTACTTC.

V usage is TRBV7-2 and J usage is TRBJ2-7; D perhaps matches TRBD1 (6 bases). Trimming took off 0 bases at V and 2 bases at J, with 11 bases between the two ends. Germline CDR1 reads SGHTA; CDR2 reads FQGNSA. The CDR3 sequence is 15 residues long. The CDR3 sequence is CASSLAGGQPYEQYF. The CDR3 DNA follows: TGTGCCAGCAGCTTAGCGGGCGGACAGCCCTACGAGCAGTACTTC.

This chain uses TRBV27 with TRBJ1-4, with D unresolved. In germline, CDR1 is MNHEY, CDR2 SMNVEV (reference sequence). The V end lost 5 bases, the J end lost 10 bases, and 14 bases lay between the germline ends. The CDR3 sequence is 13 residues long. The CDR3 DNA follows: TGTGCCAGCAGTCCGAATATTCCAGGAAAACTGTTTTTT. It encodes CASSPNIPGKLFF.

The gene calls are TRBV14 and TRBJ2-7, with D unresolved. V lost 4 bases and J lost 6, with 19 bases in between. CDR1 is SGHDN, CDR2 FVKESK, per germline. CDR3 length: 15 residues. DNA of the CDR3: TGTGCCAGCAGCCCGGTTTTTCTCCCCCCGGGCGAGCAGTACTTC. Protein product: CASSPVFLPPGEQYF. The full variable domain, rest sourced from reference TRBV14 and TRBJ2-7, is EAGVTQFPSHSVIEKGQTVTLRCDPISGHDNLYWYRRVMGKEIKFLLHFVKESKQDESGMPNNRFLAERTGGTYSTLKVQPAELEDSGVYFCASSPVFLPPGEQYFGPGTRLTVT.

This clone was counted a few times. V is TRBV9 and J is TRBJ2-3, with D possibly TRBD1 on 5 matching bases. Germline V gene data show CDR1 as SGDLS and CDR2 as YYNGEE. V gave up 2 bases and J gave up 2 bases, with 12 bases separating them. CDR3 length: 15 residues. The CDR3 DNA is TGTGCCAGCAGCGTTACAGGCATATACACAGATACGCAGTATTTT. It specifies CASSVTGIYTDTQYF.

CDR3: CASRGTGTSYEQYF. CDR3 DNA: TGTGCCAGCAGAGGGACAGGGACGTCCTACGAGCAGTACTTC. The V and J genes are TRBV27 and TRBJ2-7; 9 bases match TRBD1. The CDR3 sequence is 14 residues long. Trimming cost V 6 bases and J 1 base; bases outside gene matches: 4. Germline V gene lookup returns CDR1 MNHEY and CDR2 SMNVEV (reference sequence).

V is TRBV10-3 and J is TRBJ2-5, with TRBD2 identical over 14 bases. CDR3 length: 19 residues. The ends lost 3 bases at V and 2 bases at J; junction bases unmatched: 11. In germline, CDR1 is ENHRY, CDR2 SYGVKD. The CDR3 sequence: CAISEPGLAGVSGQETQYF. The CDR3 DNA sequence: TGTGCCATCAGTGAACCGGGACTAGCGGGAGTCAGCGGTCAAGAGACCCAGTACTTC.

The chain employs TRBV10-3 and TRBJ2-7, with TRBD2 matching over 13 bases. Unmatched junction bases numbered 6, after V lost 5 bases and J lost 2 bases. There are 16 residues in the CDR3. Germline CDR1 is ENHRY and CDR2 is SYGVKD. As DNA, the CDR3 is TGTGCCATCAGTTTTGGACTAGCGGGAGCAACCTACGAGCAGTACTTC. Amino acid sequence: CAISFGLAGATYEQYF.

V usage is TRBV10-2 and J usage is TRBJ2-5; D uncertain. V was cut by 4 bases and J by 0 bases, with 12 bases left in between. Germline loops: CDR1 WSHSY, CDR2 SAAADI. The CDR3 covers 15 residues. CDR3 region: CASSGGNWYQETQYF. The CDR3 region has the DNA TGCGCCAGCAGTGGCGGAAACTGGTACCAAGAGACCCAGTACTTC.

This clone was observed a handful of times. Other DNA sequences in this sample translate to the same CDR3. This sequence joins TRBV7-2 and TRBJ2-7; 7 bases are shared with TRBD2. The germline gives CDR1 SGHTA, CDR2 FQGNSA. This CDR3 has 15 residues. With 1 base clipped from V and 0 bases from J, the junction kept 3 bases outside the gene matches. CDR3 residues: CASSLEPGGSYEQYF. CDR3 DNA: TGTGCCAGCAGCTTAGAACCGGGAGGCTCCTACGAGCAGTACTTC.

The chain is built from TRBV20-1 and TRBJ1-1; weak D call: TRBD1 (6 bases). Germline CDR1 reads DFQATT; CDR2 reads SNEGSKA (reference sequence). CDR3 length: 11 residues. Trimming took 0 bases from V and 11 from J, leaving 10 bases between them. The CDR3 DNA is TGCAGTGCTAGAGATCGAACAGGGGCTTTCTTT. Protein sequence: CSARDRTGAFF.

Only one count was recorded for this clone. This chain links TRBV28 with TRBJ2-7; D perhaps matches TRBD2 (6 bases). Germline assignment: CDR1 MDHEN and CDR2 SYDVKM. V shed 6 bases and J shed 5 bases, with 20 bases lying between them. The CDR3 is 15 residues long. Here the CDR3 reads CASRPGTRPRDEQYF. The DNA of the CDR3 is TGTGCCAGCAGACCCGGGACTCGCCCTAGGGACGAGCAGTACTTC.

The chain combines TRBV28 with TRBJ2-5; 7 bases fit TRBD2. The CDR3 extends over 15 amino acids. The J segment lost 4 bases and the V segment lost 6 bases, leaving 11 bases of the junction unmatched. Germline-derived CDR1 and CDR2 are MDHEN and SYDVKM. DNA of the CDR3: TGTGCCAGCAGCATAAGCGGGAAGGCCAGAGAGACCCAGTACTTC. Translated, it gives CASSISGKARETQYF.

The chain uses TRBV29-1 and TRBJ2-3; the D is unclear. V gave up 3 bases and J gave up 5 bases, with 6 bases separating them. Germline values: CDR1 SQVTM, CDR2 ANQGSEA. The CDR3 extends over 11 amino acids. CDR3 loop: CSVEPRDTQYF. The CDR3 nucleotides are TGCAGCGTTGAGCCGAGAGATACGCAGTATTTT.

The rearrangement joins TRBV6-6 to TRBJ2-5; maybe TRBD2 (5 bases). The CDR3 totals 14 residues. Germline V gene lookup returns CDR1 MNHNY and CDR2 SVGAGI (reference sequence). Between the trimmed V and J ends, which lost 8 bases and 4 bases, there was a span of 17 bases. The CDR3: CASSAGRGSETQYF. As DNA, the CDR3 is TGTGCCAGCTCTGCGGGTCGGGGATCAGAGACCCAGTACTTC.

The rearrangement links TRBV11-1 to TRBJ1-1; a possible D gene is TRBD1 (5 bases). The CDR3 is 15 residues long. Trimming removed 5 bases at V and 5 bases at J, with 18 bases between. Germline V gives CDR1 SGHAT, CDR2 FQDESV (reference sequence). The CDR3 reads CASSPQQGSGTEAFF. The CDR3 DNA sequence: TGTGCCAGCAGCCCCCAGCAGGGTAGTGGAACTGAAGCTTTCTTT. Complete variable domain (other parts from reference TRBV11-1 and TRBJ1-1): EAEVAQSPRYKITEKSQAVAFWCDPISGHATLYWYRQILGQGPELLVQFQDESVVDDSQLPKDRFSAERLKGVDSTLKIQPAELGDSAMYLCASSPQQGSGTEAFFGQGTRLTVV.

The V call is TRBV27, the J call TRBJ2-7, with a possible D match to TRBD2 (5 bases). This CDR3 is built from 17 residues. Germline CDR1 reads MNHEY; CDR2 reads SMNVEV (reference sequence). V shed 2 bases and J shed 2 bases, with 19 bases lying between them. CDR3 protein: CASSLLASEGMPYEQYF. The DNA of the CDR3 is TGTGCCAGCAGTTTACTGGCGAGTGAGGGAATGCCCTACGAGCAGTACTTC.

The chain uses TRBV18 and TRBJ2-1, with D uncertain. Germline loops: CDR1 KGHSH, CDR2 LQKENI. The V and J ends lost 6 bases and 0 bases respectively, with 15 bases between them. CDR3 length: 16 residues. CDR3 nucleotides: TGTGCCAGCTCCCCGGATGCGAGGAGCTCCTACAATGAGCAGTTCTTC. Protein sequence: CASSPDARSSYNEQFF. The variable domain in full, with the rest retrieved from reference TRBV18 and TRBJ2-1, is NAGVMQNPRHLVRRRGQEARLRCSPMKGHSHVYWYRQLPEEGLKFMVYLQKENIIDESGMPKERFSAEFPKEGPSILRIQQVVRGDSAAYFCASSPDARSSYNEQFFGPGTRLTVL.

The CDR3 DNA is TGTGCCAGCAGCTTAGGGCAGACCCTGTGGGAGGAACTGTTTTTT. Residues: CASSLGQTLWEELFF. The V and J genes are TRBV7-9 and TRBJ1-4; D gene unclear. The germline V and J ends were trimmed by 1 base and 12 bases, with 18 bases remaining between them. This CDR3 contains 15 residues. Germline-derived CDR1 and CDR2 are SEHNR and FQNEAQ (reference sequence). Complete variable domain (other parts from reference TRBV7-9 and TRBJ1-4): DTGVSQNPRHKITKRGQNVTFRCDPISEHNRLYWYRQTLGQGPEFLTYFQNEAQLEKSRLLSDRFSAERPKGSFSTLEIQRTEQGDSAMYLCASSLGQTLWEELFFGSGTQLSVL.

This clone was counted once. The chain recombines TRBV5-1 with TRBJ2-2; 11 bases are shared with TRBD2. Germline-derived CDR1 and CDR2 are SGHRS and YFSETQ. The V and J ends lost 3 bases and 7 bases, in that order; junction bases with no gene match: 2. CDR3 length: 14 residues. The CDR3 loop is CASSSGLAGGELFF. The CDR3, as DNA: TGCGCCAGCAGCTCCGGACTAGCGGGCGGGGAGCTGTTTTTT.

The chain has TRBV21-1 and TRBJ1-5. TRBV21-1 is designated a pseudogene. This CDR3 contains 10 residues. The CDR3 protein is CAAGGQPQHF. CDR3 coding DNA: TGTGCCGCGGGGGGTCAGCCCCAGCATTTT.

This clone was counted a few times. The rearrangement joins TRBV28 to TRBJ1-5; 7 bases match TRBD1. CDR1 is MDHEN and CDR2 is SYDVKM in the germline V gene. The junction had 2 bases not matched to a gene; V was cut back by 9 bases and J by 3 bases. The CDR3 consists of 12 residues. The CDR3 protein is CASGTVNQPQHF. In DNA, the CDR3 is TGTGCCAGTGGGACAGTCAATCAGCCCCAGCATTTT.

The CDR3 loop reads CASSFLAGYEQYF. CDR3 DNA: TGCGCCAGCAGCTTTCTAGCGGGCTACGAGCAGTACTTC. The V call is TRBV5-1, the J call TRBJ2-7, with TRBD2 matching 8 bases. Trimming took 2 bases from V and 3 from J; bases not matched to a gene: 1. The CDR3 has 13 amino acids. Germline assignment: CDR1 SGHRS and CDR2 YFSETQ. The whole variable domain, filled in from reference TRBV5-1 and TRBJ2-7, reads KAGVTQTPRYLIKTRGQQVTLSCSPISGHRSVSWYQQTPGQGLQFLFEYFSETQRNKGNFPGRFSGRQFSNSRSEMNVSTLELGDSALYLCASSFLAGYEQYFGPGTRLTVT.

This clone was seen only a few times. The chain has TRBV5-6 and TRBJ1-1; D ambiguous. The CDR3 extends over 13 amino acids. V was shortened by 1 base and J by 2 bases, with 6 bases between the two germline ends. Germline CDR1 SGHDT, CDR2 YYEEEE. This CDR3 reads CASSLWANTEAFF. The CDR3 nucleotides read TGTGCCAGCAGCTTGTGGGCCAACACTGAAGCTTTCTTT.

V usage is TRBV7-6 and J usage is TRBJ2-3, with a possible D match to TRBD1 (5 bases). The germline V gene has CDR1 SGHVS and CDR2 FNYEAQ. The CDR3 covers 14 residues. V dropped 2 bases and J dropped 2 bases, with 8 bases sitting between them. The CDR3 DNA is TGTGCCAGCAGCTTAAGACAGTCCACAGATACGCAGTATTTT. Its translation: CASSLRQSTDTQYF.

The CDR3 nucleotides are TGTGCCAGCACTAACGGACAGGCTTTGAATGAGCAGTTCTTC. This sequence encodes CASTNGQALNEQFF. This chain connects TRBV6-5 to TRBJ2-1, with TRBD1 identical over 7 bases. With 7 bases clipped from V and 7 bases from J, the junction kept 10 bases outside the gene matches. The CDR3 contains 14 residues. Germline CDR1 is MNHEY and CDR2 is SVGAGI.

V is TRBV5-1 and J is TRBJ1-1, with 12 bases matching TRBD1. The CDR3 runs 16 residues. V lost 4 bases, J lost 0 bases, and 4 bases stayed unmatched. Germline assignment: CDR1 SGHRS and CDR2 YFSETQ. CDR3 nucleotides: TGCGCCAGCAGCCCGGGACAGGGGGCAGTGAACACTGAAGCTTTCTTT. Amino acid sequence: CASSPGQGAVNTEAFF.

This clone came up a few times. This chain links TRBV5-1 with TRBJ1-4; D uncertain. V was shortened by 4 bases and J by 6 bases, with 13 bases between the two germline ends. CDR3 length: 14 residues. Germline CDR1 reads SGHRS; CDR2 reads YFSETQ. This chain's CDR3 is CASSRGEGHEKLFF. DNA for the CDR3: TGCGCCAGCAGCCGCGGCGAGGGCCATGAAAAACTGTTTTTT.